This is a list of T cell receptor beta chains from one sample in a study of blood T cell repertoires in COVID-19. Repertoires were generated with immunoSEQ multiplex PCR, while TCRdb's copy carries only in-frame clones and drops some. This sample has 200,000 to 300,000 clones; around 87% occur once, and the top ten carry approximately 2.2%. The sample was peripheral blood. The receptors originated from a woman aged 50 to 60 with acute or convalescent COVID-19. Both conserved end residues are part of each CDR3. The D gene is left open where the match is weak. A row's size may be missing; if present it is once, few, many or a size class.

d_call: TRBD2
v_call: TRBV2
j_call: TRBJ2-5
cdr3_length: 14
clone_size: -
cdr3_nt: TGTGCCAGCAGTGGAGCGGGAGGACAAGAGACCCAGTACTTC
cdr3_aa: CASSGAGGQETQYF

d_call: -
v_call: TRBV7-9
j_call: TRBJ1-2
cdr3_length: 12
clone_size: -
cdr3_nt: TGTGCCAGCAGCTTATCTGTTTATGGCTACACCTTC
cdr3_aa: CASSLSVYGYTF

d_call: -
v_call: TRBV7-2
j_call: TRBJ2-7
cdr3_length: 14
clone_size: -
cdr3_nt: TGTGCCAGCAGCTTAAATGCAGGCTCCTACGAGCAGTACTTC
cdr3_aa: CASSLNAGSYEQYF

d_call: -
v_call: TRBV18
j_call: TRBJ2-3
cdr3_length: 14
clone_size: -
cdr3_nt: TGTGCCAGCTCACTAGGGGCGGGCACAGATACGCAGTATTTT
cdr3_aa: CASSLGAGTDTQYF

d_call: -
v_call: TRBV5-1
j_call: TRBJ1-4
cdr3_length: 15
clone_size: few
cdr3_nt: TGCGCCAGCAGCTTGGCCCAGGGGATGGGGGAAAAACTGTTTTTT
cdr3_aa: CASSLAQGMGEKLFF

d_call: -
v_call: TRBV10-3
j_call: TRBJ2-2
cdr3_length: 14
clone_size: -
cdr3_nt: TGTGCCATCAGTGACAGGGGGAACACCGGGGAGCTGTTTTTT
cdr3_aa: CAISDRGNTGELFF

d_call: -
v_call: TRBV27
j_call: TRBJ2-1
cdr3_length: 13
clone_size: -
cdr3_nt: TGTGCCAGCAGTTTACGTACAGGGTATGAGCAGTTCTTC
cdr3_aa: CASSLRTGYEQFF

d_call: TRBD1
v_call: TRBV3-1/TRBV3-2
j_call: TRBJ1-1
cdr3_length: 14
clone_size: -
cdr3_nt: TGTGCCAGCAGCCAACCGGACAGGGACACTGAAGCTTTCTTT
cdr3_aa: CASSQPDRDTEAFF

d_call: -
v_call: TRBV19
j_call: TRBJ2-1
cdr3_length: 12
clone_size: once
cdr3_nt: TGTGCCAGTAGTCTCATGCAGGGGGAGCAGTTCTTC
cdr3_aa: CASSLMQGEQFF

d_call: TRBD1
v_call: TRBV12-3/TRBV12-4
j_call: TRBJ1-2
cdr3_length: 13
clone_size: few
cdr3_nt: TGTGCCAGCAGTTCGGACAGGGTCTATGGCTACACCTTC
cdr3_aa: CASSSDRVYGYTF

d_call: TRBD1
v_call: TRBV24-1
j_call: TRBJ2-3
cdr3_length: 15
clone_size: -
cdr3_nt: TGTGCCACCAGTGATACCGGGACAGCCACAGATACGCAGTATTTT
cdr3_aa: CATSDTGTATDTQYF

d_call: TRBD2
v_call: TRBV27
j_call: TRBJ2-7
cdr3_length: 16
clone_size: -
cdr3_nt: TGTGCCAGCAGTTTCGCTAGCGGGAGTAGCTCCTACGAGCAGTACTTC
cdr3_aa: CASSFASGSSSYEQYF

d_call: -
v_call: TRBV18
j_call: TRBJ2-7
cdr3_length: 15
clone_size: -
cdr3_nt: TGTGCCAGCGCGGAAGTAAGGGGCACCTCCTACGAGCAGTACTTC
cdr3_aa: CASAEVRGTSYEQYF

d_call: TRBD1
v_call: TRBV28
j_call: TRBJ2-3
cdr3_length: 16
clone_size: -
cdr3_nt: TGTGCCAGCAGTTTTACCGGGACAGGGGGCACAGATACGCAGTATTTT
cdr3_aa: CASSFTGTGGTDTQYF

d_call: -
v_call: TRBV19
j_call: TRBJ2-4
cdr3_length: 13
clone_size: -
cdr3_nt: TGTGCCAGTAGCCCTCCGGGGATTGACATTCAGTACTTC
cdr3_aa: CASSPPGIDIQYF

d_call: TRBD1
v_call: TRBV12-3/TRBV12-4
j_call: TRBJ1-2
cdr3_length: 13
clone_size: -
cdr3_nt: TGTGCCAGCAACAGGGGGTTCAACTATGGCTACACCTTC
cdr3_aa: CASNRGFNYGYTF

d_call: -
v_call: TRBV18
j_call: TRBJ1-1
cdr3_length: 14
clone_size: -
cdr3_nt: TGTGCCAGCTCACCACGTTCAGGGAACACTGAAGCTTTCTTT
cdr3_aa: CASSPRSGNTEAFF

d_call: -
v_call: TRBV4-1
j_call: TRBJ1-5
cdr3_length: 17
clone_size: -
cdr3_nt: TGCGCCAGCAGCCAAGTACGGGGATTAGGGCCCAATCAGCCCCAGCATTTT
cdr3_aa: CASSQVRGLGPNQPQHF

d_call: TRBD1
v_call: TRBV28
j_call: TRBJ1-3
cdr3_length: 17
clone_size: -
cdr3_nt: TGTGCCAGCAGTAGGACAGGGGTTCGAAACTCTGGAAACACCATATATTTT
cdr3_aa: CASSRTGVRNSGNTIYF

d_call: TRBD1
v_call: TRBV9
j_call: TRBJ1-6
cdr3_length: 14
clone_size: -
cdr3_nt: TGTGCCAGCAGCGTAACAGGGGAGGCCTATATCCTCCACTTT
cdr3_aa: CASSVTGEAYILHF

d_call: -
v_call: TRBV9
j_call: TRBJ2-7
cdr3_length: 15
clone_size: -
cdr3_nt: TGTGCCAGCAGCGTAGACCCCCGGAGGGCCTACGAGCAGTACTTC
cdr3_aa: CASSVDPRRAYEQYF

d_call: -
v_call: TRBV11-2
j_call: TRBJ1-1
cdr3_length: 13
clone_size: -
cdr3_nt: TGTGCCAGCAGCTTAAGTCGGGACACTGAAGCTTTCTTT
cdr3_aa: CASSLSRDTEAFF

d_call: -
v_call: TRBV5-4
j_call: TRBJ2-3
cdr3_length: 13
clone_size: -
cdr3_nt: TGTGCCAGCAGCTTGCGAGTTTCAGATACGCAGTATTTT
cdr3_aa: CASSLRVSDTQYF

d_call: TRBD1
v_call: TRBV28
j_call: TRBJ1-5
cdr3_length: 16
clone_size: -
cdr3_nt: TGTGCCAGCAGTTTATTGGGCAGGGGGCGCGTGCAGCCCCAGCATTTT
cdr3_aa: CASSLLGRGRVQPQHF

d_call: -
v_call: TRBV7-8
j_call: TRBJ2-7
cdr3_length: 14
clone_size: -
cdr3_nt: TGTGCCAGCAGCCCCACCGCGAGCTCCTACGAGCAGTACTTC
cdr3_aa: CASSPTASSYEQYF

d_call: -
v_call: TRBV28
j_call: TRBJ1-6
cdr3_length: 16
clone_size: -
cdr3_nt: TGTGCCAGCAGTTTGCACAGGGCGGACTATAATTCACCCCTCCACTTT
cdr3_aa: CASSLHRADYNSPLHF

d_call: TRBD1
v_call: TRBV3-1/TRBV3-2
j_call: TRBJ1-2
cdr3_length: 15
clone_size: -
cdr3_nt: TGTGCCAGCAGCCTGGACAGGGGGCCTCGTAACGGCTACACCTTC
cdr3_aa: CASSLDRGPRNGYTF

d_call: TRBD1
v_call: TRBV7-3
j_call: TRBJ2-3
cdr3_length: 14
clone_size: -
cdr3_nt: TGTGCCAGCAGCTTATTAGGGGGCAGAGATACGCAGTATTTT
cdr3_aa: CASSLLGGRDTQYF

d_call: -
v_call: TRBV14
j_call: TRBJ1-1
cdr3_length: 15
clone_size: once
cdr3_nt: TGTGCCAGCAGCCGGAAGGACTTTTTGAACACTGAAGCTTTCTTT
cdr3_aa: CASSRKDFLNTEAFF

d_call: TRBD2
v_call: TRBV15
j_call: TRBJ2-3
cdr3_length: 16
clone_size: -
cdr3_nt: TGTGCCACCAGCACCGGACTAGCGGGAGGAGGAGATACGCAGTATTTT
cdr3_aa: CATSTGLAGGGDTQYF

d_call: -
v_call: TRBV19
j_call: TRBJ1-3
cdr3_length: 15
clone_size: -
cdr3_nt: TGTGCCAGTAAGTCGGCAGGGGCAAAAGGAAACACCATATATTTT
cdr3_aa: CASKSAGAKGNTIYF

d_call: -
v_call: TRBV7-9
j_call: TRBJ1-4
cdr3_length: 15
clone_size: -
cdr3_nt: TGTGCCAGCAGCTGGGCGACCATTGCTAATGAAAAACTGTTTTTT
cdr3_aa: CASSWATIANEKLFF

d_call: TRBD2
v_call: TRBV28
j_call: TRBJ2-5
cdr3_length: 13
clone_size: -
cdr3_nt: TGTGCCAGCAGTCCTCCGACTAGCGGGAGGATATACTTC
cdr3_aa: CASSPPTSGRIYF

d_call: TRBD1
v_call: TRBV6-5
j_call: TRBJ2-2
cdr3_length: 14
clone_size: -
cdr3_nt: TGTGCCAGCAGGGAGGACAGGCCCACCGGGGAGCTGTTTTTT
cdr3_aa: CASREDRPTGELFF

d_call: -
v_call: TRBV12-3/TRBV12-4
j_call: TRBJ2-7
cdr3_length: 13
clone_size: -
cdr3_nt: TGTGCCAGCGAAAGGGGGGGCCGGAGCGAGCAGTACTTC
cdr3_aa: CASERGGRSEQYF

d_call: TRBD2
v_call: TRBV9
j_call: TRBJ2-1
cdr3_length: 16
clone_size: -
cdr3_nt: TGTGCCAGCAGCGTGCCAACTAGCGGGATCTACAATGAGCAGTTCTTC
cdr3_aa: CASSVPTSGIYNEQFF

d_call: TRBD1
v_call: TRBV5-8
j_call: TRBJ2-7
cdr3_length: 16
clone_size: -
cdr3_nt: TGTGCCAGCAGCTTCCCGAGGACAGGGGCTCCCTACGAGCAGTACTTC
cdr3_aa: CASSFPRTGAPYEQYF

d_call: -
v_call: TRBV10-1
j_call: TRBJ1-5
cdr3_length: 14
clone_size: -
cdr3_nt: TGCGCCGGTACCAGACAGCGCCGCAATCAGCCCCAGCATTTT
cdr3_aa: CAGTRQRRNQPQHF

d_call: TRBD1
v_call: TRBV19
j_call: TRBJ1-4
cdr3_length: 15
clone_size: -
cdr3_nt: TGTGCCAGCACGGACAGGGGGGCCTCGAATGAAAAACTGTTTTTT
cdr3_aa: CASTDRGASNEKLFF

d_call: -
v_call: TRBV28
j_call: TRBJ1-4
cdr3_length: 14
clone_size: -
cdr3_nt: TGTGCCAGCAGTTTGGGCGGGAGGGAAGAAAAACTGTTTTTT
cdr3_aa: CASSLGGREEKLFF

d_call: -
v_call: TRBV11-2
j_call: TRBJ2-7
cdr3_length: 15
clone_size: -
cdr3_nt: TGTGCCAGCAGCTTAGGACTACAGGGATACTACGAGCAGTACTTC
cdr3_aa: CASSLGLQGYYEQYF

d_call: -
v_call: TRBV6-1
j_call: TRBJ1-1
cdr3_length: 15
clone_size: -
cdr3_nt: TGTGCCAGCAGTGAGAGTCCACCATTGAACACTGAAGCTTTCTTT
cdr3_aa: CASSESPPLNTEAFF